The TCR beta chain described here comes from a study of blood T cells in healthy people across ages. The study's findings and limits: Diversity figures based on one million T cells were deemed too low.

V lost 2 bases and J lost 0, with 7 bases in between. The CDR3 consists of 14 residues. The germline V gene has CDR1 SEHNR and CDR2 FQNEAQ (reference sequence). For this clonotype: Its specificity is not known.

A second PCR, run for about 7 to 11 cycles, used a sample-barcoded 5' primer plus a J-beta primer mix. TCRdb reprocessed the 5' RACE reads with MiXCR, giving one entry per CDR3 protein. The sample yields around 800,000 distinct CDR3 sequences, about 53% seen once. The chain couples TRBV7-9 to TRBJ1-1; D is ambiguous. The material sequenced was blood. This receptor was obtained from a man older than 75 in good health. The CDR3 DNA reads as TGTGCCAGCAGCTTACTCCCGATGAACACTGAAGCTTTCTTT. Protein sequence: CASSLLPMNTEAFF.